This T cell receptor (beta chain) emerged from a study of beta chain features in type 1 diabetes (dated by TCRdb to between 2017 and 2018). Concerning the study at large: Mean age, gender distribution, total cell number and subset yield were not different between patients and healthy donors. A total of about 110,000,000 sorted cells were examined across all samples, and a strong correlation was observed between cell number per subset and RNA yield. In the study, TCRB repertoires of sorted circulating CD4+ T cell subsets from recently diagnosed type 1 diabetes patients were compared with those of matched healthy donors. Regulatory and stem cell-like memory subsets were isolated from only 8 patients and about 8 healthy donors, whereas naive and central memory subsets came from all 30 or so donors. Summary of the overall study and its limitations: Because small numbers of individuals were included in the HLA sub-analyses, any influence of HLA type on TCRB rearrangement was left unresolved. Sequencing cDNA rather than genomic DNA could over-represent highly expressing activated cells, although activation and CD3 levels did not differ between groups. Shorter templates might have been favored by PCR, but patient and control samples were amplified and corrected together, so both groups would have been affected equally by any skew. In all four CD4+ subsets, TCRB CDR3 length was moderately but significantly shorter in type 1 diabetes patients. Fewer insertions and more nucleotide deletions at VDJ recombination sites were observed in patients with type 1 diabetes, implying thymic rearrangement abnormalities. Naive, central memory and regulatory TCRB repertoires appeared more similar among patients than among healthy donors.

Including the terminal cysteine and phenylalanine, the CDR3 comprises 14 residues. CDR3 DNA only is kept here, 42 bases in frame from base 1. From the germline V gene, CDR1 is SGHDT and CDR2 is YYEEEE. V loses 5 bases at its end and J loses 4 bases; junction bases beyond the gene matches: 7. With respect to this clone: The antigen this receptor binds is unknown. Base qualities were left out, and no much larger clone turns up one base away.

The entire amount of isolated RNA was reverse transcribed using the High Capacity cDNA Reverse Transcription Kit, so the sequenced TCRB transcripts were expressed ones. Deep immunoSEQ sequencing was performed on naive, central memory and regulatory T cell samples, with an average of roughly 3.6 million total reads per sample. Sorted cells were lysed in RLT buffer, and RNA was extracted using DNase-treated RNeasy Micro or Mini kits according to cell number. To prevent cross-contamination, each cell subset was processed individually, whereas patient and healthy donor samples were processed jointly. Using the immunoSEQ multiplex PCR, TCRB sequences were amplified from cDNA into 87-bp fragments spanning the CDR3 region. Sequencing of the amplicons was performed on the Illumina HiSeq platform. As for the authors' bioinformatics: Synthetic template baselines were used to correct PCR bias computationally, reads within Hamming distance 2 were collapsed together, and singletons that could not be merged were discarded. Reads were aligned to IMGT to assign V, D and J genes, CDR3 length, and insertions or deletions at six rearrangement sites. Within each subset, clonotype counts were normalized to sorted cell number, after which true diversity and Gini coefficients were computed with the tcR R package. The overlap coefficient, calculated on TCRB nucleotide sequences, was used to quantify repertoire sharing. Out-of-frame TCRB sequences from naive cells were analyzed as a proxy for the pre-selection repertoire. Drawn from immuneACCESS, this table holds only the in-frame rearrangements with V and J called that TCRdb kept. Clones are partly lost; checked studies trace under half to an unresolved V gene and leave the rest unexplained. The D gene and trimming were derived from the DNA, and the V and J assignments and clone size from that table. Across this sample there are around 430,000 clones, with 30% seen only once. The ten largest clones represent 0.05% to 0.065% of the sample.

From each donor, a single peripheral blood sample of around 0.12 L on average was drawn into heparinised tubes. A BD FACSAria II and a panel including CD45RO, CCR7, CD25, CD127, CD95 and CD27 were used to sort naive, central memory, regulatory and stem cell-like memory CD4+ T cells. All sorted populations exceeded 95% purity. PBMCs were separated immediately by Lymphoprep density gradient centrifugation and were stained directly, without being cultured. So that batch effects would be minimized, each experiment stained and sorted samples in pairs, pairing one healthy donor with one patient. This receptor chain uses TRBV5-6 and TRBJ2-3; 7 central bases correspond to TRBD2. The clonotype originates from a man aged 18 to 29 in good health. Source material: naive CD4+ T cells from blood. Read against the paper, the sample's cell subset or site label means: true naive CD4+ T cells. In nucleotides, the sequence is TGTGCCAGCAGTAAGTACGGACTAGCAGATACGCAGTATTTT. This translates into CASSKYGLADTQYF.